The T cell receptor beta chain described here comes from a study of STAT5B mutations in CD4+ large granular lymphocyte leukemia. Assay used: immunoSEQ multiplex PCR; TCRdb lists only in-frame clones, some missing. The sample consists of approximately 40,000 clones, 70% to 85% of them appearing once. Germline V gene data show CDR1 as WSHSY and CDR2 as SAAADI. This CDR3 has 13 residues. V dropped 6 bases and J dropped 2 bases, with 10 bases sitting between them. The chain is built from TRBV10-2 and TRBJ1-2, with no clear D. The TCR comes from a human donor in good health. Sequencing was carried out using CD4+ T cells from blood buffy coats. CDR3 sequence: CASSDGLNYGYTF. CDR3 in DNA: TGCGCCAGCAGCGATGGACTCAACTATGGCTACACCTTC.